Below are 25 T cell receptor beta chains sequenced from a single sample in a study of blood T cell repertoires in COVID-19. Only in-frame clones appear in the TCRdb table, and some are missing; sequencing was by immunoSEQ multiplex PCR. The sample contains 34,000 or so clones, 75% to 90% of which appear only once. What was sequenced was peripheral blood. These receptors all stem from a man aged 45-65 years with active or convalescent COVID-19.

The V gene is TRBV9, the J gene TRBJ2-7; TRBD2 matches 14 bases. Losses at the gene ends were 3 bases for V and 3 bases for J; bases not matched to a gene: 5. The CDR3 is made up of 16 amino acids. Germline CDR1 and CDR2: SGDLS and YYNGEE. CDR3 bases: TGTGCCAGCAGCGCCACCGGGACTAGCGGGAGCTACGAGCAGTACTTC. Translating gives CASSATGTSGSYEQYF.

The chain employs TRBV5-1 and TRBJ2-2, with 7 bases lining up with TRBD2. Trimming cost V 4 bases and J 1 base; bases outside gene matches: 7. This CDR3 is built from 16 residues. CDR1 and CDR2 from the germline V gene are SGHRS and YFSETQ. The CDR3 region has the DNA TGCGCCAGCAGCCCTTTGTGGGAGGGGAACACCGGGGAGCTGTTTTTT. Translated: CASSPLWEGNTGELFF.

This clone was counted only a few times. The chain joins TRBV27 to TRBJ1-1; D is undetermined. V lost 2 bases, J lost 11 bases, and 21 bases lay in between. The CDR3 totals 15 residues. Looked up from germline, CDR1 is MNHEY and CDR2 is SMNVEV (reference sequence). CDR3 coding DNA: TGTGCCAGCAGTTTAGGGAGGCGGACTTTCACCGGGGCTTTCTTT. Translation: CASSLGRRTFTGAFF.

J is TRBJ2-1 and V is TRBV2; D might be TRBD1 (6 bases). V was shortened by 8 bases and J by 6 bases, with 20 bases between the two germline ends. CDR3 length: 15 amino acids. Germline V gives CDR1 SNHLY, CDR2 FYNNEI. As DNA, the CDR3 is TGTGCCAGCGCAAATCAGGACAGTATCCGCAATGAGCAGTTCTTC. Translation: CASANQDSIRNEQFF.

This chain connects TRBV21-1 to TRBJ2-3; TRBD1, as called in the table, went unchecked against the DNA. TRBV21-1 is termed a pseudogene. This CDR3 comprises 15 residues. CDR3 DNA: TGTGCCAGCAAAGGGGACAGGGGAAAAGCAGATACGCAGTATTTT. This gives the protein CASKGDRGKADTQYF.

This clone was found once. The CDR3 DNA is TGTGCCAGCAGCCCCAACCCGGGACAGACGGCTGCTGGGGCCAACGTCCTGACTTTC. Encoded protein: CASSPNPGQTAAGANVLTF. The chain couples TRBV7-2 to TRBJ2-6; 7 bases agree with TRBD1. The germline gives CDR1 SGHTA, CDR2 FQGNSA. The CDR3 extends over 19 amino acids. With 5 bases clipped from V and 2 bases from J, the junction kept 15 bases outside the gene matches.

This clone appeared a single time. The chain uses TRBV19 and TRBJ2-7; TRBD1 is a possible D gene (6 bases). The germline V gene encodes CDR1 LNHDA and CDR2 SQIVND (reference sequence). The CDR3 sequence is 14 residues long. V dropped 3 bases and J dropped 2 bases, with 11 bases sitting between them. The CDR3 nucleotides are TGTGCCAGTAGTATTGACAGGTGGACCTACGAGCAGTACTTC. Its protein is CASSIDRWTYEQYF.

The chain uses TRBV7-9 and TRBJ1-4; a weak D match, TRBD1 (6 bases). The CDR3 runs to 14 residues. Germline lookup yields CDR1 SEHNR and CDR2 FQNEAQ (reference sequence). The germline V and J ends were trimmed by 3 bases and 8 bases, with 13 bases remaining between them. The CDR3 region is CASSFGQGYEKLFF. The CDR3 DNA reads TGTGCCAGCAGCTTTGGTCAGGGGTACGAAAAACTGTTTTTT.

The V gene is TRBV19, the J gene TRBJ1-1; 7 nucleotides line up with TRBD1. The CDR3 covers 14 residues. Trimming took 8 bases from V and 1 from J; bases not matched to a gene: 7. Germline V gene sequence: CDR1 LNHDA, CDR2 SQIVND (reference sequence). This chain's CDR3 is CASAQGGSNTEAFF. CDR3 nucleotide sequence: TGTGCCAGTGCCCAGGGGGGATCGAACACTGAAGCTTTCTTT. Supplemented by reference TRBV19 and TRBJ1-1, the full variable domain reads DGGITQSPKYLFRKEGQNVTLSCEQNLNHDAMYWYRQDPGQGLRLIYYSQIVNDFQKGDIAEGYSVSREKKESFPLTVTSAQKNPTAFYLCASAQGGSNTEAFFGQGTRLTVV.

The V and J genes are TRBV10-3 and TRBJ2-6; D is possibly TRBD1 (6 bases). The germline gives CDR1 ENHRY, CDR2 SYGVKD. The length of the CDR3 is 15 residues. V was trimmed by 5 bases and J by 1 base, leaving 9 bases between them. CDR3 sequence (DNA): TGTGCCATCAGTCTCGGACAGTCTGGGGCCAACGTCCTGACTTTC. Translation gives CAISLGQSGANVLTF.

The V and J genes are TRBV5-1 and TRBJ1-4; TRBD1 agrees at 7 bases. Germline V gene data show CDR1 as SGHRS and CDR2 as YFSETQ. The J segment lost 4 bases and the V segment lost 5 bases, leaving 8 bases of the junction unmatched. This CDR3 spans 15 amino acids. The CDR3 spells CASRETGYGNEKLFF. The CDR3 DNA sequence: TGCGCCAGCAGGGAGACAGGGTATGGTAATGAAAAACTGTTTTTT.

This clone was picked up one time. The chain links TRBV18 to TRBJ1-6; TRBD1 aligns across 7 bases. This CDR3 contains 13 residues. The V and J ends lost 4 bases and 8 bases, in that order; junction bases with no gene match: 2. Germline CDR1 KGHSH, CDR2 LQKENI. The CDR3 protein is CASSQGADSPLHF. CDR3 bases: TGTGCCAGCTCACAGGGGGCGGATTCACCCCTCCACTTT.

A note on this clone: Compared with germline, one end of the junction differs, possibly owing to a read error. The chain employs TRBV9 and TRBJ2-3, with 9 bases identical to TRBD2. This CDR3 spans 16 amino acids. Per germline, CDR1 SGDLS and CDR2 YYNGEE. The CDR3 protein is CASSPRGSGSIDTQYF. CDR3 sequence (DNA): TGTGCCAGCAGCCCCCGGGGTAGCGGGAGCATAGATACGCAGTATTTT.

V gene TRBV7-2 combines with J gene TRBJ2-4, with D perhaps TRBD2 (5 bases). The CDR3 is 15 residues long. V lost 3 bases and J lost 4, with 13 bases in between. Looked up from germline, CDR1 is SGHTA and CDR2 is FQGNSA. The DNA of the CDR3 is TGTGCCAGCAGCTTTTTTAGGACTGCTAAAAACATTCAGTACTTC. Encoded protein: CASSFFRTAKNIQYF.

The chain carries TRBV12-3 or TRBV12-4 and TRBJ1-6; D may be TRBD1 (5 bases). The V end was cut by 3 bases, the J end by 8 bases, with 8 bases between. The CDR3 length is 13 residues. CDR3 residues: CASSFGGDSPLHF. The CDR3 nucleotides are TGTGCCAGCAGTTTCGGGGGTGATTCACCCCTCCACTTT.

The chain links TRBV7-2 to TRBJ1-2, with 7 bases aligning to TRBD1. This CDR3 spans 15 amino acids. Germline assignment: CDR1 SGHTA and CDR2 FQGNSA. With V trimmed by 5 bases and J by 3 bases, 9 bases remained unmatched. The CDR3 DNA is TGTGCCAGCAGCCCCGGTGGGACAGAGCACTATGGCTACACCTTC. This translates into CASSPGGTEHYGYTF.

The chain uses TRBV11-2 and TRBJ2-2; D may be TRBD2 (5 bases). Germline V CDR1 and CDR2: SGHAT, FQNNGV. Trimming took 1 base from V and 7 from J, leaving 13 bases between them. CDR3 length: 15 amino acids. The CDR3: CASSLGVEGIGELFF. CDR3 DNA: TGTGCCAGCAGCTTAGGTGTCGAGGGTATCGGGGAGCTGTTTTTT.

The rearrangement joins TRBV4-2 to TRBJ2-5, with TRBD1 matching 11 bases. V was clipped by 0 bases and J by 5 bases; unmatched bases: 8. Germline CDR1 LGHNA, CDR2 YNFKEQ. The CDR3 consists of 17 residues. In nucleotides, the CDR3 is TGTGCCAGCAGCCAAGATGGGCGGACAGGGGGCGGGGAGACCCAGTACTTC. It yields the protein CASSQDGRTGGGETQYF.

The CDR3: CAISDLSSQETQYF. CDR3 DNA: TGTGCCATCAGTGATTTATCCTCCCAAGAGACCCAGTACTTC. This chain links TRBV10-3 with TRBJ2-5; D gene uncertain. The CDR3 has 14 amino acids. Trimming removed 3 bases from V and 1 base from J, with 9 bases in between. The germline CDR1 and CDR2 sequences are ENHRY and SYGVKD.

The chain links TRBV2 to TRBJ2-5; tentatively, D is TRBD1 (5 bases). Germline-derived CDR1 and CDR2 are SNHLY and FYNNEI. V gave up 7 bases and J gave up 5 bases, with 17 bases separating them. This CDR3 contains 14 residues. Here the CDR3 reads CASTSQQDWETQYF. The CDR3 DNA follows: TGTGCCAGCACCTCGCAACAGGATTGGGAGACCCAGTACTTC.

This chain joins TRBV28 and TRBJ2-7, with 10 positions matching TRBD1. Looked up from germline, CDR1 is MDHEN and CDR2 is SYDVKM. The CDR3 length is 15 residues. After removal of 2 bases from V and 2 bases from J, the junction contained 3 bases not matched to a gene. CDR3 sequence reads: CASSLGTGDPYEQYF. The CDR3 nucleotides are TGTGCCAGCAGTTTAGGGACAGGGGATCCCTACGAGCAGTACTTC.

This clone turned up a few times. The CDR3 sequence is CASSLSGPTYEQYF. DNA of the CDR3: TGTGCCAGCAGCTTATCAGGGCCAACCTACGAGCAGTACTTC. The V gene is TRBV7-8, the J gene TRBJ2-7; D possibly corresponds to TRBD1 (5 bases). The V gene lost 2 bases and the J gene lost 2 bases, with 10 bases spanning the gap. Germline lookup yields CDR1 SGHVS and CDR2 FQNEAQ. This CDR3 comprises 14 residues.

The chain is built from TRBV18 and TRBJ1-3, with TRBD1 matching 11 bases. The J segment lost 0 bases and the V segment lost 5 bases, leaving 3 bases of the junction unmatched. Per germline, CDR1 KGHSH and CDR2 LQKENI. The CDR3 covers 16 residues. The CDR3 region has the DNA TGTGCCAGCTCATCCGGGACAGGGGGCTCTGGAAACACCATATATTTT. This sequence encodes CASSSGTGGSGNTIYF. The full variable domain, in which reference TRBV18 and TRBJ1-3 provide the parts outside the CDR3, is NAGVMQNPRHLVRRRGQEARLRCSPMKGHSHVYWYRQLPEEGLKFMVYLQKENIIDESGMPKERFSAEFPKEGPSILRIQQVVRGDSAAYFCASSSGTGGSGNTIYFGEGSWLTVV.

Within the sample, this clone is medium-sized. The gene calls are TRBV11-3 and TRBJ2-1; D unresolved. Between the trimmed V and J ends, which lost 2 bases and 3 bases, there was a span of 8 bases. Germline-derived CDR1 and CDR2 are SGHNT and YENEEA. CDR3 length equals 14 residues. DNA for the CDR3: TGTGCCAGCAGCTTAAACTGGTTCTACAATGAGCAGTTCTTC. This sequence encodes CASSLNWFYNEQFF. The complete variable domain, with remaining parts taken from reference TRBV11-3 and TRBJ2-1, reads EAGVVQSPRYKIIEKKQPVAFWCNPISGHNTLYWYLQNLGQGPELLIRYENEEAVDDSQLPKDRFSAERLKGVDSTLKIQPAELGDSAVYLCASSLNWFYNEQFFGPGTRLTVL.

The chain combines TRBV4-1 with TRBJ2-3; 9 bases are shared with TRBD2. Germline trimming cut 4 bases from V and 0 bases from J; bases unmatched to any gene: 5. Germline CDR1 and CDR2: MGHRA and YSYEKL. This CDR3 is 16 amino acids long. The CDR3 here is CASSPRLAASTDTQYF. The CDR3 DNA is TGCGCCAGCAGCCCGAGACTAGCGGCTAGCACAGATACGCAGTATTTT.